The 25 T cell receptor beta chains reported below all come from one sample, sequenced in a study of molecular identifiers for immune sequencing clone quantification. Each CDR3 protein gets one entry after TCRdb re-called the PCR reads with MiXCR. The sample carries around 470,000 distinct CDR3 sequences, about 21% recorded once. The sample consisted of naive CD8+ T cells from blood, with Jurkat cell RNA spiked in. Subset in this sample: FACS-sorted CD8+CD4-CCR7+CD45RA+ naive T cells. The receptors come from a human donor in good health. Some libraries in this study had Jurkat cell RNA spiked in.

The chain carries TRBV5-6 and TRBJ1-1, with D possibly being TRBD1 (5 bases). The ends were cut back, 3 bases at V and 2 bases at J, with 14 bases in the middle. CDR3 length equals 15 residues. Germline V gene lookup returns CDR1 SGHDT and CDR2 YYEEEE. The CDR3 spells CASSSRGASNTEAFF. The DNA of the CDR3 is TGTGCCAGCAGCTCTAGGGGAGCGAGTAACACTGAAGCTTTCTTT.

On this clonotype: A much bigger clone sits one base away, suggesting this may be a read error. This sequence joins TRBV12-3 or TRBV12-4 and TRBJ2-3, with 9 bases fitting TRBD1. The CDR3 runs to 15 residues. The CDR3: CARSSRTGGTDTQYF. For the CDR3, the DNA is TGTGCCCGCAGTTCCAGGACAGGGGGCACAGATACGCAGTATTTT.

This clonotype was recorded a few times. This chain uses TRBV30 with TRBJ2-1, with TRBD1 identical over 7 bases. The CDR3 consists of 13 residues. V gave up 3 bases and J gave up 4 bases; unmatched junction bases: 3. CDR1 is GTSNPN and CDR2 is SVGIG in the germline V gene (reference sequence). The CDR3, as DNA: TGTGCCTGGAGGCCAGGGGGTTACAATGAGCAGTTCTTC. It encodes CAWRPGGYNEQFF. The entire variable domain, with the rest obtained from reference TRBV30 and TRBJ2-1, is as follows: SQTIHQWPATLVQPVGSPLSLECTVEGTSNPNLYWYRQAAGRGLQLLFYSVGIGQISSEVPQNLSASRPQDRQFILSSKKLLLSDSGFYLCAWRPGGYNEQFFGPGTRLTVL.

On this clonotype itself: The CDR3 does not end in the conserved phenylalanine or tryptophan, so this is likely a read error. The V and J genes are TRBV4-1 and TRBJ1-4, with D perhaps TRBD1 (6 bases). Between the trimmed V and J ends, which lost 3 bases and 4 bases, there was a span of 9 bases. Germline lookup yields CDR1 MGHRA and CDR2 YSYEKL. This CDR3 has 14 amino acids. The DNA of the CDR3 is TGCGCCAGCAGCCAGAGGACAGATAATGAAAAACTGTTTTTA. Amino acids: CASSQRTDNEKLFL.

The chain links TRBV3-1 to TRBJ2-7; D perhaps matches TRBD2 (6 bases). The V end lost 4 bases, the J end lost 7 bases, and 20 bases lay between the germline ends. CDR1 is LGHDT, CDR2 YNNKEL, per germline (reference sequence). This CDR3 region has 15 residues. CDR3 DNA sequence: TGTGCCAGCAGCCCTTACTTGTCGGGAGCTGATGAGCAGTACTTC. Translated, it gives CASSPYLSGADEQYF.

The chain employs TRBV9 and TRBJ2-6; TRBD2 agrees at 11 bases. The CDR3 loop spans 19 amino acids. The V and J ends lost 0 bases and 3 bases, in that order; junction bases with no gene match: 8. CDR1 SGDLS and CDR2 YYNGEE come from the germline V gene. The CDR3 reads CASSVGSGRAYDGANVLTF. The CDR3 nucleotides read TGTGCCAGCAGCGTAGGTAGCGGGAGGGCCTATGATGGGGCCAACGTCCTGACTTTC.

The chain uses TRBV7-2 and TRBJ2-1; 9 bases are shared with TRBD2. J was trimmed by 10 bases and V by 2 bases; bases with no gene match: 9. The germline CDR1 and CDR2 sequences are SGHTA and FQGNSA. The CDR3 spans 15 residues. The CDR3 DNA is TGTGCCAGCAGCTTACTTGCGGGAGGGGGATCAGAGCAGTTCTTC. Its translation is CASSLLAGGGSEQFF.

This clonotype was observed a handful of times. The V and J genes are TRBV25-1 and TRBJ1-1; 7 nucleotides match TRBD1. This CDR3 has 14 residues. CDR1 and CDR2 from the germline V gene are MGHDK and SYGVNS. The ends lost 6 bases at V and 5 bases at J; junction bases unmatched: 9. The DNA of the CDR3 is TGTGCCAGCAGGCCCGACAGGGTGTTGACTGAAGCTTTCTTT. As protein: CASRPDRVLTEAFF. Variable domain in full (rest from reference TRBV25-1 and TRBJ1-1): EADIYQTPRYLVIGTGKKITLECSQTMGHDKMYWYQQDPGMELHLIHYSYGVNSTEKGDLSSESTVSRIRTEHFPLTLESARPSHTSQYLCASRPDRVLTEAFFGQGTRLTVV.

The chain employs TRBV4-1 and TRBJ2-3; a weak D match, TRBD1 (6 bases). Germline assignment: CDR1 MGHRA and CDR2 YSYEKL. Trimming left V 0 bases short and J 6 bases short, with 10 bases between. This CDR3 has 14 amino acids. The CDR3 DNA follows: TGCGCCAGCAGCCAAGATTCAGGGGAGGATACGCAGTATTTT. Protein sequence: CASSQDSGEDTQYF.

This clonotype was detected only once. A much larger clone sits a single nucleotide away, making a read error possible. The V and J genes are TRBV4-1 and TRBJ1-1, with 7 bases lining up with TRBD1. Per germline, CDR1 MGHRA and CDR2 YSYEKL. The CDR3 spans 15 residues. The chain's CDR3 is CACSRQTGVDTEAFF. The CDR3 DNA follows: TGCGCCTGCAGCCGACAAACAGGGGTAGACACTGAAGCTTTCTTT.

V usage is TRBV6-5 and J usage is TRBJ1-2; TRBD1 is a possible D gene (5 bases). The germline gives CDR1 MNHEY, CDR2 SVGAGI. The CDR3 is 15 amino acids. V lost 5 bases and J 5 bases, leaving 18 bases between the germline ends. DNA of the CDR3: TGTGCCAGCAGTGCTACAAGGGGATTCAGTTATGGCTACACCTTC. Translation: CASSATRGFSYGYTF.

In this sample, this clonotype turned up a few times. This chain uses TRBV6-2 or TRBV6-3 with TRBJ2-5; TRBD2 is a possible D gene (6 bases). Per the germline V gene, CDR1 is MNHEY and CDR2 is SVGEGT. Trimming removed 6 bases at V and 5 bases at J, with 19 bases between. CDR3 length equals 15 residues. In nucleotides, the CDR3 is TGTGCCAGCAGGCACCCGGGCCTCGGAGGGGAGACCCAGTACTTC. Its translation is CASRHPGLGGETQYF.

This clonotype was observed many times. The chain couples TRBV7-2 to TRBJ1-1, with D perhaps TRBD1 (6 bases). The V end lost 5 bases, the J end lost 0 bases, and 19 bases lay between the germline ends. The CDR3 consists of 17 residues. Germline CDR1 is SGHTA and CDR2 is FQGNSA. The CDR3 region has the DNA TGTGCCAGCAGCCATACTCCCGGGACACCCTTGAACACTGAAGCTTTCTTT. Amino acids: CASSHTPGTPLNTEAFF.

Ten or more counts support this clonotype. CDR3 region: CASSLALGATGELFF. In DNA form, the CDR3 reads TGTGCCAGCAGCTTAGCGCTGGGCGCCACCGGGGAGCTGTTTTTT. The chain has TRBV7-9 and TRBJ2-2; no clear D. This CDR3 region has 15 residues. Trimming cost V 0 bases and J 4 bases, with 9 bases left between them. The germline CDR1 and CDR2 sequences are SEHNR and FQNEAQ (reference sequence).

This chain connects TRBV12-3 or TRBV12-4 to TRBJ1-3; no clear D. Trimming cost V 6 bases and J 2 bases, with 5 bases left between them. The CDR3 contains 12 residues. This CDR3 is CASSPTGNTIYF. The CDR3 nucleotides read TGTGCCAGCAGCCCTACTGGAAACACCATATATTTT.

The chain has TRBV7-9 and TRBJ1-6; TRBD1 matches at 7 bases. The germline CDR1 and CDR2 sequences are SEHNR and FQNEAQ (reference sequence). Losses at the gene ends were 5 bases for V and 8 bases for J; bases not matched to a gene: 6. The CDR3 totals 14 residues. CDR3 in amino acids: CASSRGTADSPLHF. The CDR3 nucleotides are TGTGCCAGCAGCCGCGGGACAGCGGATTCACCCCTCCACTTT.

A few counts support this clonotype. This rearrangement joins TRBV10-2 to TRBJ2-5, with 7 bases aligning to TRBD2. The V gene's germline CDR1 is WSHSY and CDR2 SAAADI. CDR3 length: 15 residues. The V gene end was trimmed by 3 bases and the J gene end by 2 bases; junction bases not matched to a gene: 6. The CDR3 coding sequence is TGCGCCAGCAGTGACGGGGGGTTGGGGCAAGAGACCCAGTACTTC. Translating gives CASSDGGLGQETQYF.

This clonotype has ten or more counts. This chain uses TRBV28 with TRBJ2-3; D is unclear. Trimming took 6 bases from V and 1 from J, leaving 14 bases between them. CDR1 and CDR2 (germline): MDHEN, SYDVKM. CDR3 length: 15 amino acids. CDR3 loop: CASSKIRGGTDTQYF. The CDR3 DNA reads TGTGCCAGCAGCAAAATTAGAGGTGGCACAGATACGCAGTATTTT.

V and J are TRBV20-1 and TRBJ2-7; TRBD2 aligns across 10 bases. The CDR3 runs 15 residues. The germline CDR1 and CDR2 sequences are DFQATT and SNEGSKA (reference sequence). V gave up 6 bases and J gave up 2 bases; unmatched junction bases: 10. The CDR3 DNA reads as TGCAGTGCCTATTCCCTCAGCGGGGGGGCCTACGAGCAGTACTTC. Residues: CSAYSLSGGAYEQYF.

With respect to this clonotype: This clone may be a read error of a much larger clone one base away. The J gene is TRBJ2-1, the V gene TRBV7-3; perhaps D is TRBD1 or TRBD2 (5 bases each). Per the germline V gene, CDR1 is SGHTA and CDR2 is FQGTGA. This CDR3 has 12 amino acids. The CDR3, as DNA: TGTGCCAACAGCTTAGGGACCACTGAGCAGTTCTTC. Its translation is CANSLGTTEQFF.

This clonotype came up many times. The CDR3 is CSASGTVNEKLFF. CDR3 nucleotides: TGCAGTGCTAGCGGGACAGTCAATGAAAAACTGTTTTTT. The chain has TRBV20-1 and TRBJ1-4, with 7 positions matching TRBD1. The CDR3 loop spans 13 amino acids. From germline, CDR1 is DFQATT and CDR2 SNEGSKA (reference sequence). V was clipped by 3 bases and J by 5 bases; unmatched bases: 3.

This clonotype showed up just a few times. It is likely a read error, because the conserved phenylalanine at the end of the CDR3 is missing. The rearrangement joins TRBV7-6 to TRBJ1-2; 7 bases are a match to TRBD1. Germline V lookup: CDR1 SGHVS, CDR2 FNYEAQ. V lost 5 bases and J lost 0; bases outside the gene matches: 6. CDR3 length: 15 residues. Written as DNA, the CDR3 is TGTGCCAGCAGCCCACTTGGACAGGCTAACTATGGCTACACCTCC. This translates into CASSPLGQANYGYTS.

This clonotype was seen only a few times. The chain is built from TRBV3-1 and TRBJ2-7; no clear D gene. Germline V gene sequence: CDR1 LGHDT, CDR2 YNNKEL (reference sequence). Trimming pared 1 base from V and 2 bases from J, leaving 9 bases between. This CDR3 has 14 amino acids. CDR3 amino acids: CASSQGDWTYEQYF. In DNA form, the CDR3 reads TGTGCCAGCAGCCAAGGTGACTGGACCTACGAGCAGTACTTC.

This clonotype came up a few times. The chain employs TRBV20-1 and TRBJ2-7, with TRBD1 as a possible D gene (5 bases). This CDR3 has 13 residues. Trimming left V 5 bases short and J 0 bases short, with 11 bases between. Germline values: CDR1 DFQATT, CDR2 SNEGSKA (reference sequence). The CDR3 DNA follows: TGCAGTGCTGGACATCCGAGCTCCTACGAGCAGTACTTC. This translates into CSAGHPSSYEQYF.

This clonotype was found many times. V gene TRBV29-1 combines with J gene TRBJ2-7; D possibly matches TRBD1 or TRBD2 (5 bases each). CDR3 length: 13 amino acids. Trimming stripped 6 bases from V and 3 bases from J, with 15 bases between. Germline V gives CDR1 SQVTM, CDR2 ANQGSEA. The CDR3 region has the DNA TGCAGCGTCCGGGACGTACCGGGCTACGAGCAGTACTTC. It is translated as CSVRDVPGYEQYF.